This TCR beta chain was sequenced during a study of lung T cells in sarcoidosis with Löfgren's syndrome. The CDR3 is 15 amino acids. Deletions cut 0 bases from V and 0 bases from J, with 8 bases between. Germline V gene data show CDR1 as ENHRY and CDR2 as SYGVKD. From the reads, TCRdb called clonotypes with MiXCR, one entry per CDR3 protein. Of more than 8,000 distinct CDR3 sequences listed, just under 20% are singletons. With regard to this clonotype: A much more abundant neighbour one base away suggests this may be a read error.

The sequence came from a human donor with sarcoidosis (Löfgren's syndrome or another form), or a control subject (not recorded which). The sample was CD4+ T cells from bronchoalveolar lavage. The chain employs TRBV10-3 and TRBJ2-5; D unresolved. The CDR3: CAISESWRHQETQYF. DNA of the CDR3: TGTGCCATCAGTGAGTCGTGGCGGCACCAAGAGACCCAGTACTTC.